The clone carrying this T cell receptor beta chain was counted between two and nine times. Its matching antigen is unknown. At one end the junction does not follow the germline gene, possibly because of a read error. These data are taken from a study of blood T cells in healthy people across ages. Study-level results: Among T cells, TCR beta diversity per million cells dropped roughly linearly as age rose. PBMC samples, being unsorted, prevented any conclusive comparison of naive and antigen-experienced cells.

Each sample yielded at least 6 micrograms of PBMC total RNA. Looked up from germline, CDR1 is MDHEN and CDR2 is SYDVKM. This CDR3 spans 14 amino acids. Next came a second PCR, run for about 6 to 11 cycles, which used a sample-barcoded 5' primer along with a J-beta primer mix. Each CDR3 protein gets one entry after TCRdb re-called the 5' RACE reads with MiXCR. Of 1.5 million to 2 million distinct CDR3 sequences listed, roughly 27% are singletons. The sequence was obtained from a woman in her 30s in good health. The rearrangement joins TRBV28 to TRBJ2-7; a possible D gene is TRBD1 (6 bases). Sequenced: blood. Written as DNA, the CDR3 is TGTACCAGCAGTTTAGGACAGCAAGCCTACGAGCAGTACTTC. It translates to CTSSLGQQAYEQYF.